The sequence of this TCR beta chain was determined in a study of identical twins listed by TCRdb under 2016. Study-level background: To test whether fetal clonotypes persist, this study deep-sequenced TCR alpha and beta repertoires from monozygotic twins, from unrelated adults of various ages, and from cord blood. Replicate twin experiments were performed at different times using different library preparation protocols to rule out contamination.

This clonotype was found a few times. No cognate antigen has been identified for it. No clone much larger than this one lies a single base away; base qualities are absent. What the research found in general, with its limitations: Because the same donors could not be followed over many years, the conclusions relied on cross-sectional statistical analysis. Recombination models systematically underestimated out-of-frame TCR alpha sharing in monozygotic twins but agreed with sharing between unrelated individuals. Invariant T cells such as MAIT and iNKT could partly confound zero-insertion analyses, although diverse VJ usage argued against such confounding for most clonotypes. The excess sharing between twins in beta out-of-frame sequences was weaker because fewer shared sequences reduced the signal-to-noise ratio. Compared with coincidental sharing between unrelated individuals, out-of-frame TCR alpha sequences shared between twins showed an excess of sequences with low generation probability. Fewer insertions were carried by abundant cord blood beta clonotypes; a weaker similar trend was observed in young adult naive repertoires, while no such trend was observed in memory repertoires.

Only healthy Caucasian donors were included. Using Miltenyi CD45RO+ enrichment and human naive T-cell isolation kits, memory (CD45RO+) and naive T cells were isolated from PBMC. The library was obtained by 5' RACE. The data were produced on an Illumina HiSeq 2000. Template switching introduced a universal primer binding site; the final cDNA contained a unique molecular identifier, enabling accurate counting of TCR cDNA molecules. Specific primers in the conserved constant-segment region were used to synthesize first-strand cDNA for TCR alpha and beta chains. To control for contamination, every cDNA library was double barcoded, receiving both a SMART-Mk sample barcode and Illumina barcodes. TruSeq adapter sequences and Illumina sample barcodes were added in two successive PCR steps. The TCR alpha and beta cDNA libraries were sequenced on the Illumina HiSeq platform using custom primers. Per the source publication's procedure: MiGEC processed the raw reads to extract unique molecular identifiers, while MiXCR was used to determine the CDR3 positions. Recombination models were inferred per individual with the repgenHMM and IGoR tools using an EM algorithm. The analysis of shared clonotypes was done with the tcR package in R, with sharing normalized by the product of cloneset sizes. Out-of-frame nonproductive sequences were analyzed to study raw recombination free of thymic and clonal selection effects. The raw public reads went through TCRdb reprocessing: fastp at Q25, MiXCR clone calling, in-frame beta chains kept. Rows merge per CDR3 protein into single entries with the most common DNA and genes. Here the V and J calls rest on TCRdb's processing, not on the authors' analysis. The sample profile shows 120,000 to 150,000 distinct CDR3 sequences; approximately 3.5% of them were found once. The ten largest clonotypes hold 7% to 10% of the sample.

From the germline V gene (reference sequence), CDR1 is DFQATT and CDR2 is SNEGSKA. V is pared back by 8 bases and J by 12 bases, with 17 bases lying between the germline termini. From its cysteine to its phenylalanine, the CDR3 spans 10 amino acids. CDR3 DNA only is kept here, 30 bases in frame from base 1. The clonotype comes from a man between 18 and 35 years old in good health. Sequencing used memory T cells sorted from blood. The cell subset or site label of this sample denotes: CD45RO+ enriched T cells. The receptor chain draws on TRBV20-1 and TRBJ2-7, with TRBD2 perhaps the D gene, on 6 matching bases. The encoded CDR3 is CSPEDYPLYF. The DNA sequence reads TGCAGTCCCGAGGACTACCCATTGTACTTC.